Listed here is a single T cell receptor beta chain. Antigen specificity is unknown. The source of the sample is a study of vaccination and CD4 T cells after COVID-19. In the study overall: Overlapping spike peptides from SARS-CoV-2, HCoV-NL63, HCoV-OC43 and HCoV-229E served to stimulate the cells.

Study-wide results and limits: In convalescent patients, a median about 86% of reactive clones appeared only post-vaccination. When vaccine-specific clones from convalescent patients were examined, 304 of 307 were spike mono-reactive.

Germline V CDR1 and CDR2: MNHEY, SVGAGI. This CDR3 has 15 residues. V gave up 4 bases and J gave up 4 bases, with 17 bases separating them. Treatment described: approximately 10-day PBMC culture with coronavirus spike peptide pools or control peptides (ViraFEST assay). There were positive PCR dates ranging from March to December 2020, all predating US Alpha, Beta and Delta variants. Oncomine TCR Beta short-read sequencing was applied to DNA from cultured CD4+ T cells. TCRdb re-called the PCR reads with MiXCR, one entry per CDR3 protein. This table has around 14,000 distinct CDR3 sequences, approximately 52% appearing once.

The receptor's source is a human donor who had recovered from COVID-19. V is TRBV6-5 and J is TRBJ2-7, with D tentatively TRBD1 or TRBD2 (6 bases each). The material sequenced was CD4+ T cells from blood, cultured in vitro. CDR3 residues: CASSFEYREVYEQYF. The CDR3 nucleotides read TGTGCCAGCAGTTTCGAGTACAGGGAGGTGTACGAGCAGTACTTC.